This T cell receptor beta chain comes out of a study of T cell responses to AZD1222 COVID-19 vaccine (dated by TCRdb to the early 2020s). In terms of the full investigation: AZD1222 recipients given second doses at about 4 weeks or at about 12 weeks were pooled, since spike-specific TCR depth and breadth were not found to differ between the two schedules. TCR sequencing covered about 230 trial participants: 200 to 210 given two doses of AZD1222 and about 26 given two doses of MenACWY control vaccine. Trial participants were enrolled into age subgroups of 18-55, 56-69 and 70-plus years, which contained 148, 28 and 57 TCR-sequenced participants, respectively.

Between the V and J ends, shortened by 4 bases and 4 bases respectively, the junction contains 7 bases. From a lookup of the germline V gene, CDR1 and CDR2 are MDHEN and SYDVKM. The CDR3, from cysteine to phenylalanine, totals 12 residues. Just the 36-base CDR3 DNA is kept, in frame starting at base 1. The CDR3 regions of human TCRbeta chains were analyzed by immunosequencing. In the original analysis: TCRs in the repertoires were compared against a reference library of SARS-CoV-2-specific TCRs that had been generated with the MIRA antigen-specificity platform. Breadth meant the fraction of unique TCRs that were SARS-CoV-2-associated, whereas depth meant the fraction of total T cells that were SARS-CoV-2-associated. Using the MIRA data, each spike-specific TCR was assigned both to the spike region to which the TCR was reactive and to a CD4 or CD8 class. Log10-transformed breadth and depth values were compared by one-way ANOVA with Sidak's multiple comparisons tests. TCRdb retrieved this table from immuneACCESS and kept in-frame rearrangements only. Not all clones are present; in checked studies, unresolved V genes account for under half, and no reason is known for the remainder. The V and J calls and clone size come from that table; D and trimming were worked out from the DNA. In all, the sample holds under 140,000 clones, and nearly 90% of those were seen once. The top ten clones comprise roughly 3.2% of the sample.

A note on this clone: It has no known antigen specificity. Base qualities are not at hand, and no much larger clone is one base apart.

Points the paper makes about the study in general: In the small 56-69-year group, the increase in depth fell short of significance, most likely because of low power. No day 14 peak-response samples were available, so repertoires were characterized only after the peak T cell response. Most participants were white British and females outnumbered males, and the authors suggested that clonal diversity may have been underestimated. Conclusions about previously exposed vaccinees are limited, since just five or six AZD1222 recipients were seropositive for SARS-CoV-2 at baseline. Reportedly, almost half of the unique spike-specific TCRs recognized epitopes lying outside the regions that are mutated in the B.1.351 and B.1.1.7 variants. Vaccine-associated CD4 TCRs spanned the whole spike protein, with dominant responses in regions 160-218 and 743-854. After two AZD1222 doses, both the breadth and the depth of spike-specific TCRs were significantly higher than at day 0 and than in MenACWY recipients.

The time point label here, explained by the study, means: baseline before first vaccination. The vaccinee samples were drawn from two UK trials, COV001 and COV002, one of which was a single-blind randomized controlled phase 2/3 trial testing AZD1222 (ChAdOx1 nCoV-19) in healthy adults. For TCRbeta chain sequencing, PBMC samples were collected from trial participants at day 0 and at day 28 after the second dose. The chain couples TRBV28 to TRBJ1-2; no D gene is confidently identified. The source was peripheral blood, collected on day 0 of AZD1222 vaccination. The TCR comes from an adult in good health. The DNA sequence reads TGTGCCAGCAGTTCTTGGACCTATGGCTACACCTTC. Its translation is CASSSWTYGYTF.